This passage covers 16 T cell receptor beta chains from one sample sequenced in a study of Graves' ophthalmopathy and Graves' hyperthyroidism. Investigators amplified TCR beta CDR3 regions from RNA transcripts. Second-round multiplex PCR came after a first-round RT-PCR that employed HTBI primers. One entry per CDR3 protein results from TCRdb running MiXCR on the multiplex PCR reads. The table lists about 620,000 distinct CDR3 sequences, around a fifth of them singletons. Sequences were obtained from peripheral blood. These receptors all stem from a woman under 30 with stable Graves' hyperthyroidism. Some clones in this sample may be carry-over from other donors' samples.

In its sample, this clonotype was seen many times. Written as DNA, the CDR3 is TGCAGTGCAAGGAACAGGGGCACAGTGAACACTGAAGCTTTCTTT. Amino acid sequence: CSARNRGTVNTEAFF. The chain couples TRBV20-1 to TRBJ1-1, with TRBD1 identical over 7 bases. Germline values: CDR1 DFQATT, CDR2 SNEGSKA (reference sequence). The V gene end was trimmed by 6 bases and the J gene end by 0 bases; junction bases not matched to a gene: 10. The CDR3 runs to 15 residues.

The gene calls are TRBV12-3 or TRBV12-4 and TRBJ1-2; 10 bases are a match to TRBD1. This CDR3 region has 12 residues. V was clipped by 8 bases and J by 6 bases; unmatched bases: 3. CDR3 bases: TGTGCCAGCCGGGACAGGGGAGATGGCTACACCTTC. Its translation is CASRDRGDGYTF.

This clonotype was found many times. The genes are TRBV6-1 and TRBJ1-1, with no clear D. This CDR3 is 13 amino acids long. V was pared by 8 bases and J by 0 bases, with 10 bases between. Germline V gene sequence: CDR1 MNHNS, CDR2 SASEGT. CDR3 sequence reads: CASQSAMNTEAFF. The CDR3 DNA reads TGTGCCAGCCAGTCAGCGATGAACACTGAAGCTTTCTTT.

The sample holds many counts of this clonotype. The chain combines TRBV6-1 with TRBJ2-5; weak D call: TRBD1 (5 bases). CDR3 length: 15 residues. Germline CDR1 reads MNHNS; CDR2 reads SASEGT. V lost 5 bases and J 5 bases, leaving 18 bases between the germline ends. CDR3 region: CASSRSTREEETQYF. The CDR3, as DNA: TGTGCCAGCAGTCGAAGCACCAGGGAAGAGGAGACCCAGTACTTC.

The chain employs TRBV15 and TRBJ1-2; D ambiguous. Germline CDR1 reads LNHNV; CDR2 reads YYDKDF (reference sequence). V was shortened by 0 bases and J by 4 bases, with 12 bases between the two germline ends. The CDR3 consists of 15 residues. This CDR3 is CATSRDPRKSYGYTF. CDR3 sequence (DNA): TGTGCCACCAGCAGAGACCCGAGAAAATCCTATGGCTACACCTTC.

This clonotype was detected ten times or more. The gene calls are TRBV4-2 and TRBJ1-1; TRBD1 matches at 7 bases. The trim removed 5 bases at V and 1 base at J, leaving 7 bases unmatched. Germline V gene sequence: CDR1 LGHNA, CDR2 YNFKEQ. The CDR3 extends over 15 amino acids. The CDR3, as DNA: TGTGCCAGCAGCGAAGGGGGCGCGGGGAACACTGAAGCTTTCTTT. Amino acid sequence: CASSEGGAGNTEAFF.

This clonotype has ten or more counts. The chain has TRBV11-2 and TRBJ1-1; possibly TRBD1 for D (6 bases). CDR3 length equals 14 residues. Per germline, CDR1 SGHAT and CDR2 FQNNGV. The germline V and J ends were trimmed by 4 bases and 5 bases, with 14 bases remaining between them. The CDR3: CASSSAGARTEAFF. The CDR3, as DNA: TGTGCCAGCAGCTCCGCGGGGGCGAGGACTGAAGCTTTCTTT.

V and J are TRBV11-2 and TRBJ2-5; 15 bases are shared with TRBD2. V lost 5 bases and J lost 5; bases outside the gene matches: 9. Germline V gene data show CDR1 as SGHAT and CDR2 as FQNNGV. CDR3 length: 17 amino acids. The CDR3 nucleotides are TGTGCCAGCAGCCGCGGACTAGCGGGGGGGGGCCGGGAGACCCAGTACTTC. This codes for CASSRGLAGGGRETQYF. Looking up the rest from reference TRBV11-2 and TRBJ2-5 gives the full variable domain: EAGVAQSPRYKIIEKRQSVAFWCNPISGHATLYWYQQILGQGPKLLIQFQNNGVVDDSQLPKDRFSAERLKGVDSTLKIQPAKLEDSAVYLCASSRGLAGGGRETQYFGPGTRLLVL.

This clonotype was seen at least ten times. Compared with germline, one end of the junction differs, possibly owing to a read error. The J gene is TRBJ2-7, the V gene TRBV27; a possible D gene is TRBD2 (6 bases). The CDR3 covers 13 residues. Per the germline V gene, CDR1 is MNHEY and CDR2 is SMNVEV (reference sequence). DNA of the CDR3: TGTGCCAACAGTTTTGGTCTAGCGTACGAGCAGTACTTC. This encodes CANSFGLAYEQYF.

This clonotype was seen a few times. V and J are TRBV30 and TRBJ2-2; 11 bases align to TRBD1. The CDR3 sequence is 16 residues long. Germline values: CDR1 GTSNPN, CDR2 SVGIG (reference sequence). The J segment lost 6 bases and the V segment lost 1 base, leaving 7 bases of the junction unmatched. The CDR3 sequence: CAWSGRTGGFAGELFF. The CDR3, as DNA: TGTGCCTGGAGTGGCCGGACAGGGGGCTTTGCCGGGGAGCTGTTTTTT.

There are many counts of this clonotype. The genes are TRBV30 and TRBJ2-5; D is unclear. The germline gives CDR1 GTSNPN, CDR2 SVGIG (reference sequence). Between the trimmed V and J ends, which lost 2 bases and 1 base, there was a span of 8 bases. This CDR3 has 13 residues. The CDR3 DNA sequence: TGTGCCTGGAGTAGATCAGGCCAAGAGACCCAGTACTTC. Its protein product is CAWSRSGQETQYF. Filled out from reference TRBV30 and TRBJ2-5, the complete variable domain reads SQTIHQWPATLVQPVGSPLSLECTVEGTSNPNLYWYRQAAGRGLQLLFYSVGIGQISSEVPQNLSASRPQDRQFILSSKKLLLSDSGFYLCAWSRSGQETQYFGPGTRLLVL.

This clonotype has a handful of counts. The chain employs TRBV7-2 and TRBJ2-5, with 14 nucleotides matching TRBD2. This CDR3 has 18 residues. With 0 bases clipped from V and 3 bases from J, the junction kept 6 bases outside the gene matches. Germline CDR1 SGHTA, CDR2 FQGNSA. CDR3 protein: CASSLARLAGGPEETQYF. The CDR3 coding sequence is TGTGCCAGCAGCTTAGCGAGACTAGCGGGGGGGCCAGAAGAGACCCAGTACTTC.

The chain has TRBV6-5 and TRBJ1-1; D uncertain. V lost 2 bases and J 4 bases, leaving 8 bases between the germline ends. Germline assignment: CDR1 MNHEY and CDR2 SVGAGI. The CDR3 covers 13 residues. CDR3 bases: TGTGCCAGCAGTTACCTTACCGGCACTGAAGCTTTCTTT. It is translated as CASSYLTGTEAFF.

In this sample, this clonotype turned up many times. The V call is TRBV7-3, the J call TRBJ1-1; 8 bases fit TRBD1. Germline assignment: CDR1 SGHTA and CDR2 FQGTGA. CDR3 size: 13 residues. Trimming removed 3 bases from V and 7 bases from J; junction bases left unmatched: 4. CDR3 amino acids: CASSLDRAGEAFF. The DNA of the CDR3 is TGTGCCAGCAGCTTGGACAGGGCGGGTGAAGCTTTCTTT.

This chain connects TRBV27 to TRBJ2-7; TRBD2 aligns across 11 bases. Germline CDR1 reads MNHEY; CDR2 reads SMNVEV (reference sequence). J gave up 0 bases and V 5 bases, and 6 bases lay outside the gene matches. This CDR3 is 16 amino acids long. The CDR3 region is CASSPTSGGFSYEQYF. The CDR3 DNA is TGTGCCAGCAGTCCAACTAGCGGGGGATTCTCCTACGAGCAGTACTTC.

There are a few counts of this clonotype. A much larger clone differs from this one at a single base, so this may be a read error. This sequence joins TRBV28 and TRBJ1-1; D call uncertain. The germline gives CDR1 MDHEN, CDR2 SYDVKM. The CDR3 runs to 13 residues. CDR3 sequence reads: CASNLEGRTEACF. The CDR3, as DNA: TGTGCCAGCAACCTGGAAGGTCGTACTGAAGCTTGCTTT.